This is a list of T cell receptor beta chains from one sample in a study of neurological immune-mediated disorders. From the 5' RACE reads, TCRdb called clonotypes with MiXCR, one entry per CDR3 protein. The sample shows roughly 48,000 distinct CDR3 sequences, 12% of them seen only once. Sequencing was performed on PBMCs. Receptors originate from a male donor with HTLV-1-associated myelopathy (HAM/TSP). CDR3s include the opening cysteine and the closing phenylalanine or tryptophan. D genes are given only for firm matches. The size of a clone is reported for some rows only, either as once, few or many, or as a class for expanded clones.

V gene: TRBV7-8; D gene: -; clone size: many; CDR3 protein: CASSPSRTDQPQHF
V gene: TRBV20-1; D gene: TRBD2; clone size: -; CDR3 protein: CSARLAGGNTDTQYF
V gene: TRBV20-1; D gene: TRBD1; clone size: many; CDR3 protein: CSATEDDRDSGNTIYF
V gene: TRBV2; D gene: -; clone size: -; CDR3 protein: CASSAGQTNTEAFF
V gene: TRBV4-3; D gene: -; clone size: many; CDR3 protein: CASSQVGLKNEQFF
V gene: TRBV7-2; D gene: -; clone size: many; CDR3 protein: CASGRVRTQYF
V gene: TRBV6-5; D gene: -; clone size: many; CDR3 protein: CASSKRTGANVLTF
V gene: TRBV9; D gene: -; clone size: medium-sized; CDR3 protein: CASSVDGRVGTEAFF
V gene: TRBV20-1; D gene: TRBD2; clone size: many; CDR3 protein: CSATGLAGQETQYF
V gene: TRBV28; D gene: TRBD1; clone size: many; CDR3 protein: CASSWDSGAEAFF
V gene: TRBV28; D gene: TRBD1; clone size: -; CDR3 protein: CASSGTGGGETQYF
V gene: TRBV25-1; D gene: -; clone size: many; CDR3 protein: CASSPAGLNEKLFF
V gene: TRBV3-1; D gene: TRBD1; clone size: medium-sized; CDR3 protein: CASSQGQENSPLHF
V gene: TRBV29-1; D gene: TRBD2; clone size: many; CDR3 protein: CSDRKPGLAGEQFF
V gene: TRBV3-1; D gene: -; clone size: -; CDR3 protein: CASSLSGTDTQYF
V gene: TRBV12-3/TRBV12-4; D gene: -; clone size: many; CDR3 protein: CASSLNQGYTF
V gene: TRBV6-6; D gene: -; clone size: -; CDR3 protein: CASRARTGSLSVGYTF
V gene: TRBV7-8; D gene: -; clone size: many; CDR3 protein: CASSRGGTRAEKLFF
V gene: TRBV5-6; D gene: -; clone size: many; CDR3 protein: CASSLRLATAGGDEQFF
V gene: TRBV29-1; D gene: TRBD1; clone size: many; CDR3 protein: CSVGGSRRTGSGNTIYF
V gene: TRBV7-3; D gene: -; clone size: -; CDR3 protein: CASSPGTQETQYF
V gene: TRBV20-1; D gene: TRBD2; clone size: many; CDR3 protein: CSARGRGWNTGELFF
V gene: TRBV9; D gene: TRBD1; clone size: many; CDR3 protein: CASSPQTGAGQPQHF
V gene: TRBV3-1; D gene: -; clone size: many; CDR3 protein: CASSQSPGARNEQFF
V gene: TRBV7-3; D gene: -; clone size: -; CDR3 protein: CASSSSLGVGELFF
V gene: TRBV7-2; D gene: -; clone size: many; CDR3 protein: CASSLEQDTEAFF
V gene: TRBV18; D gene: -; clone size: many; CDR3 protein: CASSPEERIDAEQYF
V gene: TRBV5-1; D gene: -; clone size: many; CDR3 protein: CASSLQTGSNEKLFF
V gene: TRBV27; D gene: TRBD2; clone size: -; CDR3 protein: CASSRITTSGGHNEQFF
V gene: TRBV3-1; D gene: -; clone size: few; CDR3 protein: CASSQDRGAGTEQYF
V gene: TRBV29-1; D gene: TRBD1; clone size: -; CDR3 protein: CSVDRVTEDFF
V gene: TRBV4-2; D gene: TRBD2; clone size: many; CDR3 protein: CASSQDWWRGGLTDTQYF
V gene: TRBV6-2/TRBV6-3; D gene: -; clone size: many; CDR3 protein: CASRLGQHLRAEKLFF
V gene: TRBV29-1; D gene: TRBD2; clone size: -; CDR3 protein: CSVRGLAGITDTQYF
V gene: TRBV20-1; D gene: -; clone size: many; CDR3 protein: CSAIQGPYGYTF
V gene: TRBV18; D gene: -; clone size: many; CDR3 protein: CASSPPTGELFF
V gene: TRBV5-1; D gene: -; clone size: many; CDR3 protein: CASSEQGFGYGYTF
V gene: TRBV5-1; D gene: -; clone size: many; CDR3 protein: CASSSYGALKNIQYF
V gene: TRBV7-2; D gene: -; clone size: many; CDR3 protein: CASSLGDRRNEKLFF
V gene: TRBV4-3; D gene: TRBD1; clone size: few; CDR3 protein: CASSQDRGSNTGELFF
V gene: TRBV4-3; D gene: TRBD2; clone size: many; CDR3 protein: CASSQDAASGSDTQYF
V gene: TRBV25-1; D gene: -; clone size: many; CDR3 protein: CASSVLQGGGYTF
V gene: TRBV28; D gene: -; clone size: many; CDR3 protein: CASSSQQGLGYGYTF
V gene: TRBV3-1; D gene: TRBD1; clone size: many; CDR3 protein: CASSQGQGRSYTF
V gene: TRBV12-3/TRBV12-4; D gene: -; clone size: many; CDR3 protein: CASTRTDFNEKLFF
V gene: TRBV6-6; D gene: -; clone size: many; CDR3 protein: CASSHRGANTEAFF
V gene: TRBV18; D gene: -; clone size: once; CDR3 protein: CASSPLTAVYNEQFF
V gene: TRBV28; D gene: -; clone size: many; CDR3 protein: CASSLQVPLNQPQHF
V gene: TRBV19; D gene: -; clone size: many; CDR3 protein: CASSRGAGANTEAFF
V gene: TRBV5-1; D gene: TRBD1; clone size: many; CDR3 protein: CASSFLRQGEYEQYF
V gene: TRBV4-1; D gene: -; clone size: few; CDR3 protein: CASSRTGPQSYEQYF
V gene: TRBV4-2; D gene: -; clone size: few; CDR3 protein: CASSQNNGGNQPQHF
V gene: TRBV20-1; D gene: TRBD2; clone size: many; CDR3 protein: CSGTSGGAYEQYF
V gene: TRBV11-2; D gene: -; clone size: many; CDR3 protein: CASSLGVDTQYF